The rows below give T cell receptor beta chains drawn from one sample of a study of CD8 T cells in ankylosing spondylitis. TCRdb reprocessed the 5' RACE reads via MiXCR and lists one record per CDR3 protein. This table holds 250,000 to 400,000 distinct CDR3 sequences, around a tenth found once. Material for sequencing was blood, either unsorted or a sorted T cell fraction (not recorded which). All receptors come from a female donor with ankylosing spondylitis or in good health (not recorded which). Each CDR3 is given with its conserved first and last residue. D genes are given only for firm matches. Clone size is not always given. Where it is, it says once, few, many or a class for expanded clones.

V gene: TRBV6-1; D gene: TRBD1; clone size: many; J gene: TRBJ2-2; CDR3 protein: CASKETGGTGELFF; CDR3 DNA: TGTGCCAGCAAAGAGACAGGGGGGACCGGGGAGCTGTTTTTT
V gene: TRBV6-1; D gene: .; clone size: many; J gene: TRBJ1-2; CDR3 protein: CASSANTGESGYTF; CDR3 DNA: TGTGCCAGCAGTGCCAATACCGGGGAATCTGGCTACACCTTC
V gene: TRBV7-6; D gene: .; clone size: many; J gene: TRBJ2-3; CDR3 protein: CASSLGSRLGRTDTQYF; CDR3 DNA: TGTGCCAGCAGCTTAGGCTCGCGACTAGGACGCACAGATACGCAGTATTTT
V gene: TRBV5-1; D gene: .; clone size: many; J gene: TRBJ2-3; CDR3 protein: CASSSALGQRTDTQYF; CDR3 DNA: TGCGCCAGCAGCTCCGCTCTAGGACAGCGAACAGATACGCAGTATTTT
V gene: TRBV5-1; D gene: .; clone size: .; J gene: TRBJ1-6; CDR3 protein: CASSWGSGLDSPLHF; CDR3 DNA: TGCGCCAGCAGCTGGGGGTCGGGGCTTGATTCACCCCTCCACTTT
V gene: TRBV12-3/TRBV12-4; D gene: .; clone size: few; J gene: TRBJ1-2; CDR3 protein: CASSPRQDYGYTF; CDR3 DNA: TGTGCCAGCAGTCCCCGACAGGACTATGGCTACACCTTC
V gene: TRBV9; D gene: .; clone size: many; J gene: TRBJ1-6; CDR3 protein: CASSVGLRGTYNSPLHF; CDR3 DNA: TGTGCCAGCAGCGTAGGATTACGGGGAACCTATAATTCACCCCTCCACTTT
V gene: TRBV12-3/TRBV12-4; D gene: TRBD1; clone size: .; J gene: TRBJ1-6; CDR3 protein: CASSFVGGGQVNSPLHF; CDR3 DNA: TGTGCCAGCAGTTTCGTGGGGGGGGGACAGGTTAATTCACCCCTCCACTTT
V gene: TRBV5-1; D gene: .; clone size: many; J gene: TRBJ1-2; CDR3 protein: CASTDSYGYTF; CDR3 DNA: TGCGCCAGCACCGACTCCTATGGCTACACCTTC
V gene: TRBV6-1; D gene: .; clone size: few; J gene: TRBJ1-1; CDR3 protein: CASSEHFRNTEAFF; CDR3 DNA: TGTGCCAGCAGTGAACACTTTCGGAACACTGAAGCTTTCTTT
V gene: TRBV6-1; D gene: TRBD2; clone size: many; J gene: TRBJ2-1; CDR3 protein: CASSESGLAVSYNEQFF; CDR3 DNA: TGTGCCAGCAGTGAAAGCGGTCTAGCGGTCTCCTACAATGAGCAGTTCTTC
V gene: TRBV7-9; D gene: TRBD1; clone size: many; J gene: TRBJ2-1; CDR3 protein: CASSADRGENEQFF; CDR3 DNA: TGTGCCAGCAGCGCTGACAGGGGTGAGAATGAGCAGTTCTTC
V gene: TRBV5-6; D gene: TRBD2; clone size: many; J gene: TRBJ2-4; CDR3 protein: CASSLQTSGTAKNIQYF; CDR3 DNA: TGTGCCAGCAGCCTACAGACTAGCGGGACAGCCAAAAACATTCAGTACTTC
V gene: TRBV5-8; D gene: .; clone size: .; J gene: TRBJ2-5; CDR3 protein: CASTAPGRNTQYF; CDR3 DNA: TGTGCCAGCACGGCGCCGGGACGAAATACCCAGTACTTC
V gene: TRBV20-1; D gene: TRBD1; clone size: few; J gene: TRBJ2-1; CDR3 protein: CSAQGQGDLDYNEQFF; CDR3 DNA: TGCAGTGCTCAGGGACAGGGGGATTTGGACTACAATGAGCAGTTCTTC
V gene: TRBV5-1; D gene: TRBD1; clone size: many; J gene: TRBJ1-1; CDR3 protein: CASSGRQGGNTEAFF; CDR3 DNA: TGCGCCAGCAGCGGTCGACAGGGCGGGAACACTGAAGCTTTCTTT
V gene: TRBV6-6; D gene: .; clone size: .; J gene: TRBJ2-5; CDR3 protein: CASSYLFLETQYF; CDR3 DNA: TGTGCCAGCAGTTATCTGTTCTTAGAGACCCAGTACTTC
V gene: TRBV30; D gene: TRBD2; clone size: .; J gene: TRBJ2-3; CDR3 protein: CAWTSPRGGLEDTQYF; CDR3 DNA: TGTGCCTGGACTTCCCCACGCGGGGGGCTGGAAGATACGCAGTATTTT
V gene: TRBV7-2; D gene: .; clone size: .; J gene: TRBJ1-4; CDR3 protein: CASSLSWQGRDEKLFF; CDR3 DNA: TGTGCCAGCAGCTTAAGCTGGCAGGGGCGGGATGAAAAACTGTTTTTT
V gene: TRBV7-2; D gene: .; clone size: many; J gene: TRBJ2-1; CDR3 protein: CASSWQNGEQFF; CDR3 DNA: TGTGCCAGCAGCTGGCAAAACGGTGAGCAGTTCTTC
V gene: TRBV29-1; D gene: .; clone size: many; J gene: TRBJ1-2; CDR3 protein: CSVGGPAGEGYTF; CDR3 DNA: TGCAGCGTTGGGGGTCCGGCTGGGGAAGGCTACACCTTC
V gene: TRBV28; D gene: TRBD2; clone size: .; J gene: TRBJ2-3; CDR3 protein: CASSFSSGTVSTDTQYF; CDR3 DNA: TGTGCCAGCAGTTTCTCTAGCGGGACAGTCTCCACAGATACGCAGTATTTT